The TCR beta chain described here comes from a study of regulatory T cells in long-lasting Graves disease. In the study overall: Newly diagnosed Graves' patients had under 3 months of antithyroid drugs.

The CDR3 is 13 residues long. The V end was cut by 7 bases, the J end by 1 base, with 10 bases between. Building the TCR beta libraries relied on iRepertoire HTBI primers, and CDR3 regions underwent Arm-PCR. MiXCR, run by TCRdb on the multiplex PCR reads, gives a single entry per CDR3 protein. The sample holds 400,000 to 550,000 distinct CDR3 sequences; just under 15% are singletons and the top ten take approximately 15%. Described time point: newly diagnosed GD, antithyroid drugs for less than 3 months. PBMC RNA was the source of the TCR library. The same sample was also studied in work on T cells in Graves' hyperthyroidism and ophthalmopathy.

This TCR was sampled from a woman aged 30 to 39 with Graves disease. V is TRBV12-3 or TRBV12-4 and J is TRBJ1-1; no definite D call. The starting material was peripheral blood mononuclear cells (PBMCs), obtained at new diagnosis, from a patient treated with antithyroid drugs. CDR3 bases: TGTGCCAGCATGAGACATTCGAACACTGAAGCTTTCTTT. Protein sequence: CASMRHSNTEAFF.